This is a list of T cell receptor beta chains from one sample in a study of OX40 agonist ivuxolimab in advanced cancers. Data came from immunoSEQ multiplex PCR; TCRdb stores just in-frame clones and leaves some out. This table has about 6,300 clones, about 70% appearing once. This specimen was CD4+ or CD8+ T cells sorted from blood, taken in a trial of the OX40 agonist ivuxolimab. Receptor source: an adult with an advanced solid tumor such as melanoma, head and neck, liver or kidney cancer. Each CDR3 is given with its conserved first and last residue. Each record gives: D gene, V gene, clone size, J gene, CDR3 protein, CDR3 DNA. The D gene is left open where the match is weak. Some rows have no size entry. The others give once, few or many, or a class for an expanded clone.

.,TRBV9,.,TRBJ1-2,CASSPSGPGEGYTF,TGTGCCAGCAGCCCCAGCGGACCGGGAGAAGGCTACACCTTC
.,TRBV30,.,TRBJ1-2,CAWGLGGDYGYTF,TGTGCCTGGGGCCTTGGGGGAGACTATGGCTACACCTTC
TRBD2,TRBV11-3,.,TRBJ2-7,CASSQTDMPGGEQYF,TGTGCCAGCAGCCAGACCGACATGCCGGGGGGGGAGCAGTACTTC
.,TRBV6-5,many,TRBJ1-4,CASSYSIGTTNEKLFF,TGTGCCAGCAGTTACTCGATAGGGACAACTAATGAAAAACTGTTTTTT
TRBD2,TRBV29-1,few,TRBJ2-2,CSVESSTSDTGELFF,TGCAGCGTTGAGAGTTCCACTAGCGACACCGGGGAGCTGTTTTTT
TRBD1,TRBV7-9,.,TRBJ1-1,CASSLGGQGHTEAFF,TGTGCCAGCAGCTTAGGGGGACAGGGCCACACTGAAGCTTTCTTT
.,TRBV28,once,TRBJ1-1,CASSSPQGGTEAFF,TGTGCCAGCAGTTCCCCCCAGGGTGGCACTGAAGCTTTCTTT
TRBD1,TRBV6-5,medium-sized,TRBJ2-1,CASRGPHNEQFF,TGCGCATCGAGGGGGCCCCACAATGAGCAGTTCTTC
.,TRBV7-2,once,TRBJ1-2,CASSLGAGPRYTF,TGTGCCAGCAGCCTCGGGGCCGGGCCCCGTTACACCTTC
.,TRBV4-3,.,TRBJ2-3,CASSQEVRGGADTQYF,TGCGCCAGCAGCCAAGAAGTACGGGGTGGGGCAGATACGCAGTATTTT
TRBD1,TRBV7-9,.,TRBJ1-4,CASSSMDRGRRNEKLFF,TGTGCCAGCAGCTCCATGGACAGGGGCCGGCGTAATGAAAAACTGTTTTTT
TRBD1,TRBV5-1,.,TRBJ2-7,CASSWTGGSYEQYF,TGCGCCAGCAGTTGGACAGGGGGCTCCTACGAGCAGTACTTC
.,TRBV30,.,TRBJ2-5,CACLMGPGETQYF,TGTGCCTGCTTAATGGGGCCGGGGGAGACCCAGTACTTC
.,TRBV7-3,.,TRBJ2-1,CASSFRGGDNEQFF,TGTGCCAGCAGCTTCCGCGGAGGGGACAATGAGCAGTTCTTC
.,TRBV5-8,.,TRBJ2-7,CASSWAGSAYEQYF,TGTGCCAGCAGCTGGGCCGGATCGGCCTACGAGCAGTACTTC
.,TRBV9,.,TRBJ2-7,CASSVGDRGIPSSYEQYF,TGTGCCAGCAGCGTAGGGGACCGGGGCATTCCAAGCTCCTACGAGCAGTACTTC
.,TRBV6-1,.,TRBJ2-1,CASSEGSAPYNEQFF,TGTGCCAGCAGTGAGGGTAGTGCGCCCTACAATGAGCAGTTCTTC
.,TRBV7-9,.,TRBJ2-7,CASSLIARQANEQYF,TGTGCCAGCAGCTTAATAGCTCGACAAGCCAACGAGCAGTACTTC